A selection of T cell receptor beta chains follows, all from one sample in a study of shared clonotypes between healthy human individuals. Profiled with immunoSEQ multiplex PCR; TCRdb holds only in-frame clones, not every one. Of 2 million to 2.5 million clones in the sample, 85% to 95% were seen once. Material: naive CD8+ T cells from PBMCs. Receptors originate from a man between 18 and 29 years old in good health. Some clones in this sample may be carry-over from other donors' samples. The CDR3 runs from the conserved cysteine through the conserved F or W. D genes are given only for firm matches. Not all rows give a size; the values are once, few, many and, for expanded clones, a class.

D gene	V gene	J gene	clone size	CDR3 DNA	CDR3 protein
-	TRBV9	TRBJ1-1	-	TGTGCCAGCAGCGCCGGCGGGGGGAACACTGAAGCTTTCTTT	CASSAGGGNTEAFF
-	TRBV29-1	TRBJ2-5	-	TGCAGCGTCGTGGGGGGGGCATTGGAGACCCAGTACTTC	CSVVGGALETQYF
TRBD1	TRBV5-6	TRBJ1-3	-	TGTGCCAGCAGCCTCGGGACAGCTGGAAACACCATATATTTT	CASSLGTAGNTIYF
-	TRBV28	TRBJ2-3	-	TGTGCCAGCAGCAAAGGGGGGACAGATACGCAGTATTTT	CASSKGGTDTQYF
TRBD2	TRBV30	TRBJ2-7	-	TGTGCCTGGAGTCTTTCAGCGGGAAAGCGAGGGTACGAGCAGTACTTC	CAWSLSAGKRGYEQYF
TRBD2	TRBV27	TRBJ2-3	-	TGTGCCAGCAGTTTATTTGGGGGAGGGCCGCTTTATACGCAGTATTTT	CASSLFGGGPLYTQYF
-	TRBV28	TRBJ2-4	-	TGTGCCAGCAGTGAACCCGGGACTGCCGTAGCGGTTGACATTCAGTACTTC	CASSEPGTAVAVDIQYF
-	TRBV4-3	TRBJ2-1	-	TGCGCCAGCAGCCTTACCGAGTGGGCGTCCTACAATGAGCAGTTCTTC	CASSLTEWASYNEQFF
TRBD1	TRBV4-3	TRBJ2-4	-	TGCGCCAGCAGCCAGGGGACAGGGGGCGCGGTCAAAAACATTCAGTACTTC	CASSQGTGGAVKNIQYF
TRBD1	TRBV9	TRBJ1-1	few	TGTGCCAGCAGCGCCTTTACAGGGGGTTCCACTGAAGCTTTCTTT	CASSAFTGGSTEAFF
TRBD2	TRBV9	TRBJ2-1	-	TGTGCCAGCAGCGCGGGAGGGCCGTCCTACAATGAGCAGTTCTTC	CASSAGGPSYNEQFF
TRBD1	TRBV28	TRBJ2-7	once	TGTGCCAGCAGGACAAGACAGGGATCCTACGAGCAGTACTTC	CASRTRQGSYEQYF
-	TRBV2	TRBJ2-1	once	TGTGCCAGCAGGACAAGCGACTACAATGAGCAGTTCTTC	CASRTSDYNEQFF
-	TRBV10-3	TRBJ1-1	-	TGTGCCATCGCCAAGGGGACTGAAGCTTTCTTT	CAIAKGTEAFF
-	TRBV27	TRBJ1-2	-	TGTGCCAGCAGCCGGGGCGGCCTGTCGGGTGGTAATGGCTACACCTTC	CASSRGGLSGGNGYTF
TRBD1	TRBV9	TRBJ2-2	once	TGTGCCAGCAGCACACGGACAGGACGGGACACCGGGGAGCTGTTTTTT	CASSTRTGRDTGELFF
-	TRBV7-9	TRBJ2-7	-	TGTGCCAGCAGCCAAGGGCCCGAGACTACCTACGAGCAGTACTTC	CASSQGPETTYEQYF
-	TRBV10-3	TRBJ1-1	-	TGTGCCATCAGTGTGGGGGGGGGCACTGAAGCTTTCTTT	CAISVGGGTEAFF
TRBD2	TRBV7-2	TRBJ2-7	-	TGTGCCAGCAGCTTAGTACTAGCGGGAGCCTACGAGCAGTACTTC	CASSLVLAGAYEQYF
-	TRBV27	TRBJ1-3	-	TGTGCCAGCAGTCCAAACTCCCTGGGGGGAAACACCATATATTTT	CASSPNSLGGNTIYF
-	TRBV28	TRBJ2-2	-	TGTGCCAGCAGCCCGTCGGCCGGGGAGCTGTTTTTT	CASSPSAGELFF
-	TRBV27	TRBJ2-1	-	TGTGCCAGCAGTCAAAACCTGGGGGAGCAGTTCTTC	CASSQNLGEQFF
-	TRBV7-9	TRBJ1-1	few	TGTGCCAGCAGCTTACGGCCCGCGGGGAACACTGAAGCTTTCTTT	CASSLRPAGNTEAFF
-	TRBV28	TRBJ1-2	-	TGTGCCAGCAATCCGATCGGGAGCCTCTATGGCTACACCTTC	CASNPIGSLYGYTF
-	TRBV20-1	TRBJ1-2	-	TGCAGTGCTACCCGGGACACCGACTACACCTTC	CSATRDTDYTF
TRBD1	TRBV6-1	TRBJ2-7	-	TGTGCCAGCAGTGAAGCCTTGGACAGGGGGCTTCCCGAGCAGTACTTC	CASSEALDRGLPEQYF
-	TRBV2	TRBJ2-1	-	TGTGCCAGCAGTGAAGCGGCGGCCCCCGGCTACAATGAGCAGTTCTTC	CASSEAAAPGYNEQFF
-	TRBV4-1	TRBJ2-1	-	TGCGCCAGCAGCCATCTTCCTCCGACGGGGGCATCCTACAATGAGCAGTTCTTC	CASSHLPPTGASYNEQFF
-	TRBV15	TRBJ1-1	-	TGTGCCACCAGCAGAGATCGCCGTGCGGGGGTCCACACTGAAGCTTTCTTT	CATSRDRRAGVHTEAFF
-	TRBV20-1	TRBJ1-1	-	TGCAGTGCCCTCTCTGGAACTGAAGCTTTCTTT	CSALSGTEAFF
TRBD2	TRBV4-3	TRBJ2-5	-	TGCGCCAGCAGCCAAGAGCTAGCGGGAGTGGGAGAGACCCAGTACTTC	CASSQELAGVGETQYF
TRBD2	TRBV29-1	TRBJ2-2	once	TGCAGCGTTGAAGAACGCCAGCGGGGAAAGACCGGGGAGCTGTTTTTT	CSVEERQRGKTGELFF
TRBD2	TRBV23-1	TRBJ2-7	-	TGCGCCAGCAGTCGGGCTAGCGGGGTCTCCTACGAGCAGTACTTC	CASSRASGVSYEQYF
-	TRBV2	TRBJ1-1	-	TGTGCCAGCAGTCACGACAGCGAGATGAACACTGAAGCTTTCTTT	CASSHDSEMNTEAFF
-	TRBV7-9	TRBJ2-7	-	TGTGCCAGCAGCCCTGGAGACAGGTTCTCCTACGAGCAGTACTTC	CASSPGDRFSYEQYF
-	TRBV10-3	TRBJ2-7	few	TGTGCCATCAGGGACAGCTCCTACGAGCAGTACTTC	CAIRDSSYEQYF
TRBD1	TRBV5-6	TRBJ1-2	-	TGTGCCAGCAGCCTGGGACAGGGAGCTAACTATGGCTACACCTTC	CASSLGQGANYGYTF
-	TRBV27	TRBJ2-2	-	TGTGCCAGCAGTACACCTACAACTGGAGGGAACACCGGGGAGCTGTTTTTT	CASSTPTTGGNTGELFF
TRBD1	TRBV7-7	TRBJ2-5	-	TGTGCCAGCAGCCCTCGTTGGGGACAGCAAGAGACCCAGTACTTC	CASSPRWGQQETQYF
-	TRBV6-5	TRBJ2-7	-	TGTGCCAGCACCTACTCCCGACCGTCGCCGGCCTACGAGCAGTACTTC	CASTYSRPSPAYEQYF
TRBD1	TRBV5-1	TRBJ2-5	-	TGCGCCAGCAGCTTGGCGCCCGGGACAGGGACGATGGAGACCCAGTACTTC	CASSLAPGTGTMETQYF
-	TRBV7-9	TRBJ1-1	-	TGTGCCAGCAGCTTACAGGGTAGGTTCAGCTTT	CASSLQGRFSF
TRBD2	TRBV30	TRBJ2-1	-	TGTGCCTGGAGTTTACCGGGACTAGCCCCCTACAATGAGCAGTTCTTC	CAWSLPGLAPYNEQFF
-	TRBV9	TRBJ1-3	-	TGTGCCAGCAGGGCGGCGGACAGCTCTGGAAACACCATATATTTT	CASRAADSSGNTIYF
TRBD1	TRBV28	TRBJ2-7	-	TGTGCCAGCGGACAGGTGAGCTCCTACGAGCAGTACTTC	CASGQVSSYEQYF
TRBD2	TRBV27	TRBJ2-1	-	TGTGCCAGCAGTCCCCTAGCGGGGTTCGCCTACAATGAGCAGTTCTTC	CASSPLAGFAYNEQFF
-	TRBV6-6	TRBJ2-2	-	TGTGCCAGCAGAGGGGCGGGCACCGGGGAGCTGTTTTTT	CASRGAGTGELFF
-	TRBV27	TRBJ2-1	once	TGTGCCAGCAGTCCCGGGACTTTCACTGAGCAGTTCTTC	CASSPGTFTEQFF
TRBD2	TRBV2	TRBJ2-1	-	TGTGCCAGCAGCAACAGCGGGAACTCCTACAATGAGCAGTTCTTC	CASSNSGNSYNEQFF
TRBD1	TRBV7-2	TRBJ1-5	once	TGTGCCAGCAGCTACACCCGGACAGGGGATCAGCCCCAGCATTTT	CASSYTRTGDQPQHF
TRBD1	TRBV19	TRBJ1-5	-	TGTGCCAGTAGTATAGAGGGCCACAGGGGATTGCCCCAGCATTTT	CASSIEGHRGLPQHF